These T cell receptor beta chains were read from a single sample in a study of T cells in Graves' hyperthyroidism and ophthalmopathy. TCRdb itself ran the multiplex PCR reads through MiXCR, one entry per CDR3 protein. Here the sample spans roughly 710,000 distinct CDR3 sequences, approximately 40% being singletons. Source material: blood. Every receptor here comes from a woman in her thirties or forties with Graves' hyperthyroidism. Both conserved end residues are part of each CDR3. D genes are given only for firm matches. Size is stated for part of the rows, as once, few or many counts, or as a class when the clone is expanded.

CDR3: CASSVDAGTPSYEQYF
DNA: TGTGCCAGCAGCGTAGACGCAGGGACCCCCTCCTACGAGCAGTACTTC
J: TRBJ2-7
D: -
V: TRBV9
length: 16
size: -

CDR3: CAISGDHGELFF
DNA: TGTGCCATCAGTGGGGATCACGGGGAGCTGTTTTTT
J: TRBJ2-2
D: -
V: TRBV10-3
length: 12
size: -

CDR3: CASRYSWGQPQHF
DNA: TGTGCCAGCAGGTACAGTTGGGGTCAGCCCCAGCATTTT
J: TRBJ1-5
D: -
V: TRBV6-1
length: 13
size: many

CDR3: CASSRERELFF
DNA: TGTGCCAGCAGCAGGGAACGGGAGCTGTTTTTT
J: TRBJ2-2
D: -
V: TRBV6-5
length: 11
size: -

CDR3: CATSDPNRDGGIEQYF
DNA: TGTGCCACCAGTGACCCTAACCGGGACGGAGGGATCGAGCAGTACTTC
J: TRBJ2-7
D: -
V: TRBV24-1
length: 16
size: many

CDR3: CASKLYQGKGSGHTF
DNA: TGTGCCAGCAAACTCTACCAGGGGAAGGGTAGCGGCCACACCTTC
J: TRBJ1-2
D: -
V: TRBV2
length: 15
size: -

CDR3: CASSLSLGQGTQYF
DNA: TGTGCCAGCAGTCTTAGTCTCGGACAGGGGACCCAGTACTTC
J: TRBJ2-5
D: TRBD1
V: TRBV6-6
length: 14
size: -

CDR3: CASSFDGSGGMNSPLHF
DNA: TGTGCCAGCAGTTTCGATGGGTCAGGGGGTATGAATTCACCCCTCCACTTT
J: TRBJ1-6
D: TRBD1
V: TRBV12-3/TRBV12-4
length: 17
size: many

CDR3: CASSTRQGDYGYTF
DNA: TGTGCCAGCAGCACGCGACAGGGGGACTATGGCTACACCTTC
J: TRBJ1-2
D: TRBD1
V: TRBV5-5
length: 14
size: -

CDR3: CASSSIAGTGNEQYF
DNA: TGTGCCAGCAGCTCAATAGCCGGGACAGGGAACGAGCAGTACTTC
J: TRBJ2-7
D: TRBD1
V: TRBV12-3/TRBV12-4
length: 15
size: many

CDR3: CASSSGTGSLSSPLHF
DNA: TGTGCCAGCAGTTCCGGGACAGGGAGTCTATCCTCACCCCTCCACTTT
J: TRBJ1-6
D: TRBD1
V: TRBV28
length: 16
size: few

CDR3: CASSQDTSGVGAFF
DNA: TGTGCCAGCAGCCAAGATACGTCAGGCGTGGGGGCTTTCTTT
J: TRBJ1-1
D: -
V: TRBV4-2
length: 14
size: few

CDR3: CASSWGGNPGSGNTIYF
DNA: TGTGCCAGCAGTTGGGGCGGGAACCCTGGCTCTGGAAACACCATATATTTT
J: TRBJ1-3
D: -
V: TRBV12-3/TRBV12-4
length: 17
size: few

CDR3: CASRDRDMKNCFF
DNA: -
J: TRBJ1-4
D: -
V: TRBV7-9
length: 13
size: -

CDR3: CASTPRGGTEAFF
DNA: TGTGCCAGCACCCCCAGGGGAGGCACTGAAGCTTTCTTT
J: TRBJ1-1
D: -
V: TRBV3-1
length: 13
size: few

CDR3: CASGRQGTVEQYF
DNA: TGTGCCAGCGGGAGGCAGGGAACAGTCGAGCAGTACTTC
J: TRBJ2-7
D: -
V: TRBV7-9
length: 13
size: many

CDR3: CASSQSGGHSYEQYF
DNA: TGTGCCAGCAGCCAATCAGGGGGACACTCCTACGAGCAGTACTTC
J: TRBJ2-7
D: TRBD1
V: TRBV14
length: 15
size: few

CDR3: CAISELAGGGSYTF
DNA: TGTGCCATCAGTGAGCTGGCAGGGGGTGGAAGCTACACCTTC
J: TRBJ1-2
D: TRBD1
V: TRBV10-3
length: 14
size: -

CDR3: CASQASSYEQYF
DNA: TGTGCCAGCCAGGCTAGCTCCTACGAGCAGTACTTC
J: TRBJ2-7
D: -
V: TRBV27
length: 12
size: -

CDR3: CATSSNTYGNTEAFF
DNA: TGTGCCACCTCATCCAACACTTACGGGAACACTGAAGCTTTCTTT
J: TRBJ1-1
D: -
V: TRBV2
length: 15
size: many

CDR3: CASRSGQGQETQYF
DNA: TGTGCCAGCAGATCGGGACAGGGCCAAGAGACCCAGTACTTC
J: TRBJ2-5
D: TRBD1
V: TRBV12-3/TRBV12-4
length: 14
size: many